The clone carrying this TCR beta chain was seen ten or more times. Its antigen remains unknown. The CDR3 has 15 amino acids. The germline V and J ends were trimmed by 5 bases and 2 bases, with 16 bases remaining between them. Germline V gene lookup returns CDR1 MNHEY and CDR2 SMNVEV (reference sequence). TCRdb re-derived calls from the 5' RACE reads in MiXCR, one entry per CDR3 protein. This sample has roughly 100,000 distinct CDR3 sequences, with 9.5% to 15% found just once. The record originates from a study of T-cell memory formation after mild COVID-19. Study-wide results and limits: Certain responding clones were present in pre-infection memory, suggesting participation of cross-reactive memory.

The rearrangement joins TRBV27 to TRBJ2-7; D perhaps matches TRBD1 (5 bases). This receptor was taken from an adult woman who had mild COVID-19 (a few samples of this study predate the infection). Cell type and time point are not known. The sequenced material came from PBMCs or a T cell subset sorted from them (not recorded which). CDR3 DNA: TGTGCCAGCAGTCCCCAGGGCTCGTCGGCCTACGAGCAGTACTTC. Protein: CASSPQGSSAYEQYF.